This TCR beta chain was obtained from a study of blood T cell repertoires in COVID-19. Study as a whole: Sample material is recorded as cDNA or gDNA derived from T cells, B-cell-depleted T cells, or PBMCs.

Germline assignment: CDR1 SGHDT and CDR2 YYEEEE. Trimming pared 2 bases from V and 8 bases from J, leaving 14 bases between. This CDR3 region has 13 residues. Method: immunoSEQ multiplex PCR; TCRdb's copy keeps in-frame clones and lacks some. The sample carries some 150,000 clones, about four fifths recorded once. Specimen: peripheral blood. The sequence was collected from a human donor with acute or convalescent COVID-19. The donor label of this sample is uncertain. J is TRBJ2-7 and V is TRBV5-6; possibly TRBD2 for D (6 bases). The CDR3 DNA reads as TGTGCCAGCAGCTTTGCGGGACCCTCGAAGCAGTACTTC. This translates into CASSFAGPSKQYF.